The clone carrying this TCR beta chain appeared a few times. The V end lost 0 bases, the J end lost 2 bases, and 14 bases lay between the germline ends. This CDR3 is 16 amino acids long. Germline V gene sequence: CDR1 LGHDT, CDR2 YNNKEL (reference sequence). Primers used in a second PCR of roughly 6 to 11 cycles were a sample-barcoded 5' primer and a J-beta primer mix. The template-switch adaptor was a 5' adaptor with 12 random nucleotides. It tagged each cDNA molecule. TCRdb ran MiXCR on the 5' RACE reads and lists one entry per CDR3 protein. The table includes about 1.6 million distinct CDR3 sequences, about 35% detected once. This sample was taken from a study of blood T cells in healthy people across ages. Samples had at least 6.5 million PBMCs isolated from them. Extraction yielded at least 5 micrograms of total RNA per sample.

The receptor was derived from a woman in her 30s in good health. The chain combines TRBV3-1 with TRBJ2-7; a possible D gene is TRBD2 (5 bases). The sample was blood. The CDR3 sequence: CASSQDAAQEAYEQYF. The CDR3 DNA reads TGTGCCAGCAGCCAAGATGCGGCGCAGGAGGCCTACGAGCAGTACTTC.